This T cell receptor beta chain was observed in a study of cytomegalovirus exposure and HLA in healthy donors. Study findings and constraints: HLA alleles showed associations with around 15,000 TCR beta sequences in a later analysis, at a 0.05 false discovery rate. In vitro assays verified that three CMV-associated chains recognized CMV antigens specifically. Rare sequences made up most TCRs, while some public TCRs were found in many donors. Analyzed later, association rates of TCRs varied across HLA loci, with DRB1 most and HLA-C fewest.

With 60 Vbeta and 13 Jbeta primers, the PCR was carried out. Method: immunoSEQ multiplex PCR; TCRdb's copy keeps in-frame clones and lacks some. Here the sample spans about 98,000 clones, 69% being singletons. CDR1 and CDR2 (germline): MNHEY, SMNVEV (reference sequence). This CDR3 has 17 amino acids. Between the trimmed V and J ends, which lost 3 bases and 0 bases, there was a span of 17 bases. With regard to this clone: Antigen unknown.

Sequencing input: PBMCs. The TCR sequence derives from a female donor in good health and CMV-seronegative. V and J are TRBV27 and TRBJ1-1, with D perhaps matching TRBD1 (6 bases). CDR3 bases: TGTGCCAGCAGTTTTTTGGGTGGGGGGGCCCTGAACACTGAAGCTTTCTTT. This sequence encodes CASSFLGGGALNTEAFF.